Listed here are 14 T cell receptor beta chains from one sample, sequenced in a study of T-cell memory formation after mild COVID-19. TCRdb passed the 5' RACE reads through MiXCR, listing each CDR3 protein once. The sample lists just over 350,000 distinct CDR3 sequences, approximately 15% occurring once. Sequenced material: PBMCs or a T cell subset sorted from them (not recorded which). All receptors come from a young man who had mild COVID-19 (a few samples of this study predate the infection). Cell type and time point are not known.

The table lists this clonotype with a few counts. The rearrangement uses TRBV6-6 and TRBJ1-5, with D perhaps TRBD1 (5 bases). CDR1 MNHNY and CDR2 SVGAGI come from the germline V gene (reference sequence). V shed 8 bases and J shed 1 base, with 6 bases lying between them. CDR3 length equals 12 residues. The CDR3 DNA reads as TGTGCCAGCGGGGACAGCAATCAGCCCCAGCATTTT. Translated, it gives CASGDSNQPQHF.

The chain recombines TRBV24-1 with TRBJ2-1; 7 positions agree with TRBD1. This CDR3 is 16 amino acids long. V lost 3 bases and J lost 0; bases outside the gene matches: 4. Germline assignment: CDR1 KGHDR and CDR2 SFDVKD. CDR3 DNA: TGTGCCACCAGTGATGCACAGGGGAACTCCTACAATGAGCAGTTCTTC. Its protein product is CATSDAQGNSYNEQFF.

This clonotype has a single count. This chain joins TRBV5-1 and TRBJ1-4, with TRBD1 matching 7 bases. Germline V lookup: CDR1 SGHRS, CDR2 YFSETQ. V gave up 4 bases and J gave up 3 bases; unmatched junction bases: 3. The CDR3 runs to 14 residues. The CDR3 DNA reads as TGCGCCAGCAGCCTGGGACAGCCTAATGAAAAACTGTTTTTT. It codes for CASSLGQPNEKLFF.

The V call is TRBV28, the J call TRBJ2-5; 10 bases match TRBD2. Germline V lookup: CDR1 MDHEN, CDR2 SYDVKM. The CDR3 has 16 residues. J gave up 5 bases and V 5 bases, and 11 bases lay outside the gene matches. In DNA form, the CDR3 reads TGTGCCAGCAGTGTCGTTAGCGGGGGGACATGGGAGACCCAGTACTTC. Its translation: CASSVVSGGTWETQYF.

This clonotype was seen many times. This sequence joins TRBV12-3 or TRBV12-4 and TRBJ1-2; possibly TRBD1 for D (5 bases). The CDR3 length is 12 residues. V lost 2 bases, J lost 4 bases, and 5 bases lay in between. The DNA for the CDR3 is TGTGCCAGCAGTTTAAGGGGCTATGGCTACACCTTC. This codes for CASSLRGYGYTF.

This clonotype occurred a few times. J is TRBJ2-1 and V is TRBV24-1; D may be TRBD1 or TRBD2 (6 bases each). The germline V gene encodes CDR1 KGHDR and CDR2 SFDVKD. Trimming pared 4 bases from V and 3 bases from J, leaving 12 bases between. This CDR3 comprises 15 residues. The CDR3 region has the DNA TGTGCCACCAGTGAGGGGGGCAGGGGCTACAATGAGCAGTTCTTC. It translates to CATSEGGRGYNEQFF.

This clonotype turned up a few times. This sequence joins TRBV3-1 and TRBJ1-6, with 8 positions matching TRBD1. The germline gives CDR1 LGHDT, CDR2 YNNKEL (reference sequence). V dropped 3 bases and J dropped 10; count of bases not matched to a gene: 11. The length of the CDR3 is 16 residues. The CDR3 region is CASSHTWDRRGSPLHF. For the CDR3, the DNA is TGTGCCAGCAGCCACACCTGGGACAGGAGAGGGTCACCCCTCCACTTT.

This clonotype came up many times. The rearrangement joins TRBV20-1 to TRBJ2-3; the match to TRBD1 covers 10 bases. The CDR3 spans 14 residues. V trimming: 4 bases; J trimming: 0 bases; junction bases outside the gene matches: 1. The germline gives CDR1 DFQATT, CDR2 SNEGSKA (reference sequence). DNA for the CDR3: TGCAGTGCTAAGGACAGGGGGAGCACAGATACGCAGTATTTT. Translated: CSAKDRGSTDTQYF.

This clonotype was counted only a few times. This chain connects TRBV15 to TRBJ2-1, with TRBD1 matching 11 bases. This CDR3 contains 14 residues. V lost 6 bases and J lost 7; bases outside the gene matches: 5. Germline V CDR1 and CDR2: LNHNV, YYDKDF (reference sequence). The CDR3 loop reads CATRAGTGGNEQFF. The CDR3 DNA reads TGTGCCACCAGGGCCGGGACAGGGGGTAATGAGCAGTTCTTC. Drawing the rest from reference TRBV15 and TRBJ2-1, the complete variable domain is DAMVIQNPRYQVTQFGKPVTLSCSQTLNHNVMYWYQQKSSQAPKLLFHYYDKDFNNEADTPDNFQSRRPNTSFCFLDIRSPGLGDTAMYLCATRAGTGGNEQFFGPGTRLTVL.

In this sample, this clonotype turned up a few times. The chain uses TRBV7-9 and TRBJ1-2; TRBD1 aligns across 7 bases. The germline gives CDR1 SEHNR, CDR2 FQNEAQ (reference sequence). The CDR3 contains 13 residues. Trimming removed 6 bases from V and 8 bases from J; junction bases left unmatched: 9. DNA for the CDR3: TGTGCCAGCAGACAGTCGACAGGGCAAGGCTACACCTTC. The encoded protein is CASRQSTGQGYTF.

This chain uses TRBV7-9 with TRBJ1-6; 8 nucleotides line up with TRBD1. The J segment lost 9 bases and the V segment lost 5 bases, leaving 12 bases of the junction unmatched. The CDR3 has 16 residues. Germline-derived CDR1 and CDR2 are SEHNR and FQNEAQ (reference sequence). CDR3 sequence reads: CASSAQGEGGSSPLHF. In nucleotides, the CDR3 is TGTGCCAGCAGCGCACAGGGGGAAGGGGGAAGTTCACCCCTCCACTTT.

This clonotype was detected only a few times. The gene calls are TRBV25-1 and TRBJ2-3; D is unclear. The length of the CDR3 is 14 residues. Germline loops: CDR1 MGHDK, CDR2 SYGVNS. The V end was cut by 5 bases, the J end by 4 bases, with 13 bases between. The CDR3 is CASSRDLPADTQYF. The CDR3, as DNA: TGTGCCAGCAGTCGAGATTTACCGGCAGATACGCAGTATTTT.

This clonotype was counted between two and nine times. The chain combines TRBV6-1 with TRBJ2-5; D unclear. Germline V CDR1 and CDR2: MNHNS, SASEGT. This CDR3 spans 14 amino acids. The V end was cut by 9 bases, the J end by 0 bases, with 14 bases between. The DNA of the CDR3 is TGTGCCAGTGCGAACGCCTGGTACCAAGAGACCCAGTACTTC. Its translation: CASANAWYQETQYF.

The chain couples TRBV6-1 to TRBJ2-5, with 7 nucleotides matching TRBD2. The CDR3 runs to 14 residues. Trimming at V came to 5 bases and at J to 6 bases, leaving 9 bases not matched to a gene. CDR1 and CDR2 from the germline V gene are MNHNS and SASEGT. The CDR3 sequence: CASSPPGLPKTQYF. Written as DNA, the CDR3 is TGTGCCAGCAGTCCTCCGGGACTACCTAAGACCCAGTACTTC.